Each of the 31 T cell receptor beta chains below was sequenced from the same sample in a study of T-cell reconstitution after alpha-beta-depleted transplantation in children. Library preparation (for TCRbeta) was performed with unique molecular identifiers. One entry per CDR3 protein, called by TCRdb with MiXCR from the PCR reads. The sample comprises some 200,000 distinct CDR3 sequences, about 9.6% of which are singletons, and over 4.5% rests with the top ten. Sample: PBMCs from the stem cell graft donor, taken from the stem cell graft. Source of these receptors: a human donor who donated a stem cell graft to a child with SCID.

Turning to this clonotype: With a much larger clone just one base away, this may be a read error. The chain links TRBV11-3 to TRBJ2-3; tentative D call: TRBD2 (6 bases). The CDR3 is made up of 15 amino acids. Germline V gene data show CDR1 as SGHNT and CDR2 as YENEEA. CDR3 in DNA: TGTGCCAGCAGCCGGAGGGTGGGAAGCACAGATTCGCAGTATTTT. This codes for CASSRRVGSTDSQYF.

This clonotype was counted many times. The CDR3 coding sequence is TGCGCCAGCAGCTTGGCAGCAGGGGACACTGAAGCTTTCTTT. It translates to CASSLAAGDTEAFF. The V gene is TRBV5-1, the J gene TRBJ1-1; TRBD1 is a possible D gene (6 bases). The ends were cut back, 0 bases at V and 3 bases at J, with 9 bases in the middle. The CDR3 spans 14 residues. Germline V gene sequence: CDR1 SGHRS, CDR2 YFSETQ. Combining the CDR3 with reference TRBV5-1 and TRBJ1-1 gives the whole variable domain KAGVTQTPRYLIKTRGQQVTLSCSPISGHRSVSWYQQTPGQGLQFLFEYFSETQRNKGNFPGRFSGRQFSNSRSEMNVSTLELGDSALYLCASSLAAGDTEAFFGQGTRLTVV.

This clonotype has at least ten counts. This chain links TRBV6-5 with TRBJ2-5; a weak D match, TRBD2 (6 bases). The CDR3 runs 16 residues. V was shortened by 2 bases and J by 4 bases, with 17 bases between the two germline ends. The germline CDR1 and CDR2 sequences are MNHEY and SVGAGI. CDR3 coding DNA: TGTGCCAGCAGTTACCCTGCAGGGTCCGGGGGAGAGACCCAGTACTTC. This gives the protein CASSYPAGSGGETQYF.

Many counts were recorded for this clonotype. The chain joins TRBV20-1 to TRBJ2-7, with 11 bases fitting TRBD1. The CDR3 is made up of 14 amino acids. The V gene end was trimmed by 4 bases and the J gene end by 2 bases; junction bases not matched to a gene: 4. CDR1 DFQATT and CDR2 SNEGSKA come from the germline V gene (reference sequence). Here the CDR3 reads CSATRDRGTYEQYF. The CDR3 region has the DNA TGCAGTGCTACCCGGGACAGGGGGACCTACGAGCAGTACTTC.

This clonotype was recorded many times. J is TRBJ1-2 and V is TRBV3-1, with 7 positions matching TRBD1. Germline CDR1 LGHDT, CDR2 YNNKEL (reference sequence). The CDR3 extends over 14 amino acids. The V and J ends lost 3 bases and 3 bases, in that order; junction bases with no gene match: 4. The CDR3 here is CASSHPGTDYGYTF. In DNA, the CDR3 is TGTGCCAGCAGCCACCCCGGGACAGACTATGGCTACACCTTC. The full variable domain, in which reference TRBV3-1 and TRBJ1-2 provide the parts outside the CDR3, is DTAVSQTPKYLVTQMGNDKSIKCEQNLGHDTMYWYKQDSKKFLKIMFSYNNKELIINETVPNRFSPKSPDKAHLNLHINSLELGDSAVYFCASSHPGTDYGYTFGSGTRLTVV.

This clonotype has at least ten counts. The chain employs TRBV12-3 or TRBV12-4 and TRBJ2-7, with D perhaps assigned TRBD1 or TRBD2 (5 bases each). Between the trimmed V and J ends, which lost 3 bases and 6 bases, there was a span of 15 bases. The CDR3 has 14 amino acids. CDR3 in amino acids: CASSLGQGVSEQYF. CDR3 nucleotides: TGTGCCAGCAGTTTGGGGCAGGGAGTAAGCGAGCAGTACTTC.

This clonotype was detected many times. The V gene is TRBV7-2, the J gene TRBJ2-6; 8 nucleotides agree with TRBD2. Germline CDR1 SGHTA, CDR2 FQGNSA. The CDR3 covers 16 residues. J gave up 2 bases and V 3 bases, and 3 bases lay outside the gene matches. CDR3 residues: CASSFQAGAGANVLTF. In nucleotides, the CDR3 is TGTGCCAGCAGCTTCCAAGCGGGGGCTGGGGCCAACGTCCTGACTTTC.

This clonotype was observed at least ten times. The V call is TRBV5-6, the J call TRBJ2-3, with 7 bases fitting TRBD1. V shed 3 bases, J shed 3 bases, and the junction held 10 bases outside the gene matches. The germline CDR1 and CDR2 sequences are SGHDT and YYEEEE. The CDR3 contains 16 residues. The CDR3 loop is CASSWTGFSPTDTQYF. CDR3 DNA: TGTGCCAGCAGCTGGACAGGTTTCAGCCCTACAGATACGCAGTATTTT.

In regard to this clonotype: A clone one base away is much larger, so this may be a read error. V is TRBV7-2 and J is TRBJ2-2; TRBD2 aligns across 8 bases. Germline V gene lookup returns CDR1 SGHTA and CDR2 FQGNSA. CDR3 size: 16 residues. The V and J ends lost 2 bases and 4 bases, in that order; junction bases with no gene match: 6. The CDR3: CASSLFGGGSTGELFF. For the CDR3, the DNA is TGTGCCAGCAGCTTATTCGGCGGGGGGAGCACCGGGGAGCTGTTTTTT.

The table lists this clonotype with many counts. The chain carries TRBV7-7 and TRBJ2-3; 9 nucleotides agree with TRBD2. Germline V gene lookup returns CDR1 SSHAT and CDR2 FNYEAQ (reference sequence). The CDR3 totals 16 residues. The V gene end was trimmed by 2 bases and the J gene end by 2 bases; junction bases not matched to a gene: 5. The CDR3 region is CASSLNSGGDTDTQYF. CDR3 nucleotides: TGTGCCAGCAGCTTAAATAGCGGGGGAGACACAGATACGCAGTATTTT.

This clonotype was seen many times. The chain is built from TRBV5-1 and TRBJ1-2; D might be TRBD1 (5 bases). V lost 2 bases and J 5 bases, leaving 10 bases between the germline ends. The CDR3 spans 13 residues. Germline values: CDR1 SGHRS, CDR2 YFSETQ. Here the CDR3 reads CASSFDSTYGYTF. The CDR3, as DNA: TGCGCCAGCAGCTTTGACAGCACTTATGGCTACACCTTC.

This clonotype was picked up many times. The chain uses TRBV29-1 and TRBJ2-1; 7 nucleotides align to TRBD2. CDR3 length equals 12 residues. From germline, CDR1 is SQVTM and CDR2 ANQGSEA. V was pared by 4 bases and J by 7 bases, with 4 bases of the junction left unmatched. CDR3 sequence reads: CSVGSGRNEQFF. DNA of the CDR3: TGCAGCGTTGGGTCCGGGAGGAATGAGCAGTTCTTC.

There are a few counts of this clonotype. The chain recombines TRBV13 with TRBJ2-7; D possibly corresponds to TRBD1 (6 bases). This CDR3 has 13 residues. The germline V and J ends were trimmed by 5 bases and 7 bases, with 15 bases remaining between them. Germline values: CDR1 PRHDT, CDR2 FYEKMQ (reference sequence). As DNA, the CDR3 is TGTGCCAGCAGCCCCCGGACAGCAGGAGAGCAGTACTTC. Amino acids: CASSPRTAGEQYF.

This clonotype was picked up many times. V and J are TRBV25-1 and TRBJ2-7; 8 nucleotides align to TRBD1. The CDR3 extends over 15 amino acids. The junction had 10 bases not matched to a gene; V was cut back by 6 bases and J by 3 bases. Germline V lookup: CDR1 MGHDK, CDR2 SYGVNS. CDR3: CASSRGQGWVYEQYF. In nucleotides, the CDR3 is TGTGCCAGCAGCCGTGGACAGGGATGGGTCTACGAGCAGTACTTC.

At least ten counts were recorded for this clonotype. The rearrangement joins TRBV7-6 to TRBJ1-1, with D perhaps matching TRBD1 (5 bases). Germline V CDR1 and CDR2: SGHVS, FNYEAQ. V lost 4 bases to trimming and J lost 7 bases, with 13 bases between them. This CDR3 has 13 residues. The CDR3 here is CASSWTGANEAFF. The CDR3 DNA reads TGTGCCAGCAGCTGGACCGGGGCGAATGAAGCTTTCTTT.

This clonotype has at least ten counts. The genes are TRBV20-1 and TRBJ2-2, with D tentatively TRBD1 (5 bases). Trimming pared 1 base from V and 10 bases from J, leaving 10 bases between. Germline CDR1 and CDR2: DFQATT and SNEGSKA (reference sequence). The CDR3 has 12 residues. CDR3 loop: CSARGGPEELFF. CDR3 DNA sequence: TGCAGTGCTAGAGGGGGCCCGGAGGAGCTGTTTTTT.

This clonotype was counted ten times or more. V gene TRBV2 combines with J gene TRBJ1-5, with D hard to call. The V end lost 5 bases, the J end lost 0 bases, and 14 bases lay between the germline ends. The CDR3 covers 16 residues. Germline-derived CDR1 and CDR2 are SNHLY and FYNNEI. CDR3 residues: CASSFEGSGSNQPQHF. Here the CDR3 DNA reads TGTGCCAGCAGTTTTGAGGGAAGCGGTAGCAATCAGCCCCAGCATTTT.

This clonotype has a count of ten or more. The CDR3 loop is CASRSLPGLAGGWQFF. DNA for the CDR3: TGTGCCAGCAGGTCTTTACCGGGACTAGCGGGGGGTTGGCAGTTCTTC. This rearrangement joins TRBV12-3 or TRBV12-4 to TRBJ2-1, with 15 nucleotides matching TRBD2. J lost 12 bases, V lost 6 bases, and 12 bases had no gene match. The CDR3 is 16 amino acids.

This sequence joins TRBV7-8 and TRBJ1-3; the D gene is possibly TRBD1 (6 bases). Trimming pared 5 bases from V and 4 bases from J, leaving 18 bases between. The CDR3 runs 16 residues. CDR1 is SGHVS, CDR2 FQNEAQ, per germline. CDR3 sequence (DNA): TGTGCCAGCAGCACCCCCACAGGGATTTACGGAAACACCATATATTTT. Translating it yields CASSTPTGIYGNTIYF.

V and J are TRBV11-1 and TRBJ1-1; a weak D match, TRBD1 (5 bases). In germline, CDR1 is SGHAT, CDR2 FQDESV (reference sequence). This CDR3 is built from 12 residues. V dropped 2 bases and J dropped 7 bases, with 8 bases sitting between them. The CDR3 DNA reads as TGTGCCAGCAGCTTAAGGGACCTTGAAGCTTTCTTT. This translates into CASSLRDLEAFF.

This clonotype was detected ten times or more. This chain joins TRBV7-6 and TRBJ2-7; possibly TRBD1 for D (6 bases). The CDR3 is 17 amino acids. V gave up 1 base and J gave up 1 base, with 17 bases separating them. Per germline, CDR1 SGHVS and CDR2 FNYEAQ. The CDR3 DNA follows: TGTGCCAGCAGCTTAGTACCCCGGACAGTGGGATCCTACGAGCAGTACTTC. It codes for CASSLVPRTVGSYEQYF.

Points on this clonotype: Just one base apart from a much larger clone, this may be a read error. CDR3 coding DNA: TGTGCCAGCAGTTTCCTGAGCCCATCCCAGTACTTC. Protein product: CASSFLSPSQYF. V usage is TRBV12-3 or TRBV12-4 and J usage is TRBJ2-5; no clear D. The CDR3 runs 12 residues. The germline V and J ends were trimmed by 3 bases and 9 bases, with 11 bases remaining between them.

The sample holds many counts of this clonotype. The chain joins TRBV7-2 to TRBJ2-2; D is unclear. The CDR3 contains 13 residues. Between the trimmed V and J ends, which lost 5 bases and 3 bases, there was a span of 7 bases. Per germline, CDR1 SGHTA and CDR2 FQGNSA. Written as DNA, the CDR3 is TGTGCCAGCAGCCCGAAGTACACCGGGGAGCTGTTTTTT. As protein: CASSPKYTGELFF.

This clonotype was detected many times. The chain carries TRBV7-2 and TRBJ1-2; 7 bases fit TRBD1. This CDR3 contains 15 residues. The germline V gene has CDR1 SGHTA and CDR2 FQGNSA. V trimming: 5 bases; J trimming: 4 bases; junction bases outside the gene matches: 10. The CDR3 loop reads CASSPGTERLYGYTF. As DNA, the CDR3 is TGTGCCAGCAGCCCTGGGACAGAAAGACTCTATGGCTACACCTTC.

This clonotype was seen repeatedly, ten times or more. The gene calls are TRBV5-1 and TRBJ2-5, with D possibly being TRBD2 (6 bases). Trimming removed 1 base at V and 1 base at J, with 11 bases between. The germline V gene encodes CDR1 SGHRS and CDR2 YFSETQ. The CDR3 covers 15 residues. CDR3 in DNA: TGCGCCAGCAGCTTGAGGATAGCGGCCCAAGAGACCCAGTACTTC. Translated, it gives CASSLRIAAQETQYF.

This clonotype was picked up many times. The CDR3 region is CASSPRSRVSGEQYF. The CDR3 DNA sequence: TGTGCCAGCAGCCCAAGGAGTCGAGTTTCGGGGGAGCAGTACTTC. J is TRBJ2-7 and V is TRBV3-1; D is possibly TRBD2 (5 bases). V was pared by 4 bases and J by 7 bases, with 20 bases between. The CDR3 has 15 amino acids. The germline V gene encodes CDR1 LGHDT and CDR2 YNNKEL (reference sequence).

This CDR3 reads CASSSGATQLAKNIQYF. The CDR3 DNA reads as TGTGCCAGCAGTTCCGGGGCTACCCAACTAGCCAAAAACATTCAGTACTTC. The chain has TRBV6-2 or TRBV6-3 and TRBJ2-4; the D gene could be TRBD1 or TRBD2 (5 bases each). Trimming shortened V by 4 bases and J by 0 bases, and 16 bases separated the two germline ends. The CDR3 covers 17 residues. Germline-derived CDR1 and CDR2 are MNHEY and SVGEGT.

This clonotype was seen only a few times. The V and J genes are TRBV6-1 and TRBJ2-3, with 10 bases fitting TRBD2. In germline, CDR1 is MNHNS, CDR2 SASEGT. This CDR3 has 15 residues. The J segment lost 10 bases and the V segment lost 7 bases, leaving 14 bases of the junction unmatched. Written as DNA, the CDR3 is TGTGCCAGCACCCCTAGCGGGGGCCACCCAATGGCGCAGTATTTT. Protein: CASTPSGGHPMAQYF.

This clonotype was seen at least ten times. CDR3 loop: CATSRDLPGSAENTIYF. CDR3 in DNA: TGTGCCACCAGCAGAGATCTCCCGGGATCCGCGGAAAACACCATATATTTT. The J gene is TRBJ1-3, the V gene TRBV15; D remains unclear. V was cut by 0 bases and J by 6 bases, with 18 bases left in between. Per the germline V gene, CDR1 is LNHNV and CDR2 is YYDKDF (reference sequence). CDR3 length: 17 residues.

This clonotype was recorded many times. V is TRBV29-1 and J is TRBJ2-7; D is possibly TRBD2 (6 bases). The length of the CDR3 is 12 residues. Looked up from germline, CDR1 is SQVTM and CDR2 is ANQGSEA. Trimming left V 4 bases short and J 3 bases short, with 10 bases between. The DNA of the CDR3 is TGCAGCGTTGCGGGGGATAGCTACGAGCAGTACTTC. Translated: CSVAGDSYEQYF.

This clonotype was seen a handful of times. A much larger clonotype is one base distant, so this may be a read error. V usage is TRBV9 and J usage is TRBJ2-1; D call uncertain. The CDR3 totals 15 residues. Germline-derived CDR1 and CDR2 are SGDLS and YYNGEE. The CDR3 sequence: CASSELPSVRDEQSF. CDR3 nucleotides: TGTGCCAGCAGCGAACTCCCCTCGGTTCGCGATGAGCAGTCCTTC.